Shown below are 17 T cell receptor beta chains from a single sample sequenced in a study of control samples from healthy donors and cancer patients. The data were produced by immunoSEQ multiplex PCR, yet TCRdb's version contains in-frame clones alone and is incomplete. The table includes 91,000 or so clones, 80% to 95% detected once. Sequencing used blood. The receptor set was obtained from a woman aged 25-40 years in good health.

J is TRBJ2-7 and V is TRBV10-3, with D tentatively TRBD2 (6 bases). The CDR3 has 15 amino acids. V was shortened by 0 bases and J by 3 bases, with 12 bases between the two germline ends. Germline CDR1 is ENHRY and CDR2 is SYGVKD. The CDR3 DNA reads TGTGCCATCAGTGAGTCGAAGGGAGGATTCTACGAGCAGTACTTC. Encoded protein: CAISESKGGFYEQYF.

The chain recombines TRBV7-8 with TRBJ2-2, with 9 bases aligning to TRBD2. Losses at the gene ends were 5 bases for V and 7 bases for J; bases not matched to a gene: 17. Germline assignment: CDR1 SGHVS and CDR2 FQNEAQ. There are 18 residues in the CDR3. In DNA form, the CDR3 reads TGTGCCAGCAGCGCATACTCAGGACTAGCGAGGAGAGTCGGGGAGCTGTTTTTT. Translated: CASSAYSGLARRVGELFF.

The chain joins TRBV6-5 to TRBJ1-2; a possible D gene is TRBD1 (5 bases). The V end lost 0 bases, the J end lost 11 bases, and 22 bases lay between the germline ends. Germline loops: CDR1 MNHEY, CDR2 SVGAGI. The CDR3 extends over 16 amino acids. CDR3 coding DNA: TGTGCCAGCAGTTACTCAATACTGGGACCGGGTGGAGGTTACACCTTC. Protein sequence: CASSYSILGPGGGYTF.

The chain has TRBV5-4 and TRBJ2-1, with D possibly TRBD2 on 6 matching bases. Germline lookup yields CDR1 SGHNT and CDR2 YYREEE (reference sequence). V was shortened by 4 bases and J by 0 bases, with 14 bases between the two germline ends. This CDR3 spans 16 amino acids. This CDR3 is CASSQSGPSSYNEQFF. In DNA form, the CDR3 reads TGTGCCAGCAGCCAAAGCGGGCCGAGCTCCTACAATGAGCAGTTCTTC.

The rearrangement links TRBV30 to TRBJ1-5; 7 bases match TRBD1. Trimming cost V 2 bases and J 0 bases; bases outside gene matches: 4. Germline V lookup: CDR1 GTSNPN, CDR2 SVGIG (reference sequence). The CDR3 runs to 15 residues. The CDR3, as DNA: TGTGCCTGGAGTAAGGGGGCCTATAGCAATCAGCCCCAGCATTTT. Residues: CAWSKGAYSNQPQHF.

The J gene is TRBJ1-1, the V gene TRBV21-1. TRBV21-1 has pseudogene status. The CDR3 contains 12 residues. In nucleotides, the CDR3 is TGTGCCAGCATAACCCTTGGGACTGAAGCTTTCTTT. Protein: CASITLGTEAFF.

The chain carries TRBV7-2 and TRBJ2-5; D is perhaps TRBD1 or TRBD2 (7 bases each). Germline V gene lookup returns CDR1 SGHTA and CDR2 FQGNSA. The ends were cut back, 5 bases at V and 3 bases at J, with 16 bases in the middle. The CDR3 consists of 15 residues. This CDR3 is CASSIAGGREETQYF. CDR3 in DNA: TGTGCCAGCAGCATCGCAGGGGGGAGGGAAGAGACCCAGTACTTC.

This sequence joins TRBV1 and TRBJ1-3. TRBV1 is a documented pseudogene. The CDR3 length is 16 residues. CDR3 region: CTSSPQRASSGNTIYF. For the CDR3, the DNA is TGCACCAGCAGCCCCCAGAGGGCGAGCTCTGGAAACACCATATATTTT.

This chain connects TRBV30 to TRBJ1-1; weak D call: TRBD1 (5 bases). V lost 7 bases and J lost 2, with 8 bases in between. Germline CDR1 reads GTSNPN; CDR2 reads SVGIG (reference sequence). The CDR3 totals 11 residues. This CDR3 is CASDRNTEAFF. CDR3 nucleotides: TGTGCCTCTGACAGAAACACTGAAGCTTTCTTT.

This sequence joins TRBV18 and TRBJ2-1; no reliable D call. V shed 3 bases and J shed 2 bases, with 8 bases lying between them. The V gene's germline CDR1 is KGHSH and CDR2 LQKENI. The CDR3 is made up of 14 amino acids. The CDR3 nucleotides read TGTGCCAGCTCACCGCGGCAGCCCTACAATGAGCAGTTCTTC. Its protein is CASSPRQPYNEQFF. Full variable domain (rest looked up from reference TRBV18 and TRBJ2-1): NAGVMQNPRHLVRRRGQEARLRCSPMKGHSHVYWYRQLPEEGLKFMVYLQKENIIDESGMPKERFSAEFPKEGPSILRIQQVVRGDSAAYFCASSPRQPYNEQFFGPGTRLTVL.

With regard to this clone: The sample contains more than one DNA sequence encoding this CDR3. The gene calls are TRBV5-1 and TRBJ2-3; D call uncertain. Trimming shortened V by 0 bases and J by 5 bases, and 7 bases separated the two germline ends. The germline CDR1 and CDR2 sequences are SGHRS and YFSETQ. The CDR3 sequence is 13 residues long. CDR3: CASSLAPGDTQYF. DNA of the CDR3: TGCGCCAGCAGCTTGGCCCCGGGAGATACGCAGTATTTT. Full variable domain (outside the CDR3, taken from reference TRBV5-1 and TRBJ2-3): KAGVTQTPRYLIKTRGQQVTLSCSPISGHRSVSWYQQTPGQGLQFLFEYFSETQRNKGNFPGRFSGRQFSNSRSEMNVSTLELGDSALYLCASSLAPGDTQYFGPGTRLTVL.

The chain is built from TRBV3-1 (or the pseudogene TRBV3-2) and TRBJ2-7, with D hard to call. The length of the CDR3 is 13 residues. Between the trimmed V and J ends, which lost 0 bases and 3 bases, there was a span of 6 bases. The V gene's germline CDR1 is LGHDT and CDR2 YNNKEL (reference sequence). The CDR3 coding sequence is TGTGCCAGCAGCCAAGACAGGTACTACGAGCAGTACTTC. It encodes CASSQDRYYEQYF.

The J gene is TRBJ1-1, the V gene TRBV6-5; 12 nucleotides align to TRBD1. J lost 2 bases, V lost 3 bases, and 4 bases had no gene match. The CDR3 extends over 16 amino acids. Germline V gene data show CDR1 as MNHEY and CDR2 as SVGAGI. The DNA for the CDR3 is TGTGCCAGCAGTTATGGGACAGGGGGCTTTAACACTGAAGCTTTCTTT. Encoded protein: CASSYGTGGFNTEAFF.

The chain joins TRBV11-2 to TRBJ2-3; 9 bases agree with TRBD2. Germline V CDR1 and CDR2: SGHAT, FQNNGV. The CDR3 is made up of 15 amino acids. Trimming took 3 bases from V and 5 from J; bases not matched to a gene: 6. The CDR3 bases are TGTGCCAGCAGCTTCGGCGGGGGGGCGGGAGATACGCAGTATTTT. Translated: CASSFGGGAGDTQYF.

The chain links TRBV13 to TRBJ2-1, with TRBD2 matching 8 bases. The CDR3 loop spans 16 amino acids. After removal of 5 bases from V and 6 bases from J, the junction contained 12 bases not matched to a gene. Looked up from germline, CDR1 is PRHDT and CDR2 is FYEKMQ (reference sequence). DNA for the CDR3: TGTGCCAGCAGCCCCCAAACGGGAGGGCCGATCAATGAGCAGTTCTTC. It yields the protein CASSPQTGGPINEQFF.

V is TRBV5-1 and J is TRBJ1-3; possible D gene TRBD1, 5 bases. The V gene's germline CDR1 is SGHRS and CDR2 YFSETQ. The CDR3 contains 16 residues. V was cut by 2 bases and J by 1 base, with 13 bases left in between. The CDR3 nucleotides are TGCGCCAGCAGCTTAGCAGGACAACTTTCTGGAAACACCATATATTTT. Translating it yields CASSLAGQLSGNTIYF.

CDR3 protein: CASSQGTGGSGNTIYF. The CDR3 DNA reads TGTGCCAGCAGCCAAGGGACAGGGGGGAGTGGAAACACCATATATTTT. This chain uses TRBV3-1 (or the pseudogene TRBV3-2) with TRBJ1-3, with 10 nucleotides matching TRBD1. The germline V gene encodes CDR1 LGHDT and CDR2 YNNKEL (reference sequence). J lost 3 bases, V lost 1 base, and 3 bases had no gene match. This CDR3 region has 16 residues.